This T cell receptor (beta chain) stems from a study of a mutant IDH1 vaccine in newly diagnosed glioma. Study-wide background: The start of vaccination came 4-6 weeks after radiotherapy alone, or with temozolomide cycles. Standard pretreatment was either radiotherapy, temozolomide, or, for most, radiochemotherapy with temozolomide.

CDR1 is MNHNY and CDR2 is SVGAGI in the germline V gene (reference sequence). The CDR3 runs to 14 residues. V was clipped by 9 bases and J by 6 bases; unmatched bases: 10. Indicated time point: week 35, safety follow-up. The investigators gave 300 ug of mutant IDH1 20-mer peptide in each vaccine dose, together with topical imiquimod. Patients received eight vaccinations in weeks 1, 3, 5, 7, 11, 15, 19, 23. The donors' diagnosis was new WHO grade 3 or 4 astrocytoma that was IDH1-mutant and ATRX-lost. Using immunoSEQ multiplex PCR, the repertoire was profiled, and TCRdb retains in-frame clones only, with some absent. Of roughly 26,000 clones detected, roughly 83% appear once; the ten largest clones hold 30% to 35%. About this clone: Its antigen is not known.

The material was PBMCs, obtained from a glioma patient whose treatment included an IDH1 peptide vaccine. The receptor was derived from a man younger than 45 with glioma. The chain employs TRBV6-6 and TRBJ2-1, with 8 positions matching TRBD2. Written as DNA, the CDR3 is TGTGCCAGTTCGAACTCGGGGGGGCCCAATGAGCAGTTCTTC. This codes for CASSNSGGPNEQFF.